A selection of T cell receptor beta chains follows, all from one sample in a study of blood T cell repertoires in COVID-19. The data were produced by immunoSEQ multiplex PCR, yet TCRdb's version contains in-frame clones alone and is incomplete. The table includes more than 80,000 clones, over 75% detected once. The specimen sequenced was peripheral blood. The origin of the receptors is an older woman with acute or convalescent COVID-19. Each CDR3 is given with its conserved first and last residue. D genes are given only for firm matches. Not every row has a clone size; where given, it reads once, few, many or a size class.

d_gene	v_gene	abundance	j_gene	CDR3nt	CDR3aa
TRBD1	TRBV5-1	once	TRBJ1-4	TGCGCCAGCAGCTCCAAGCGACAGGGGATTGCTAATGAAAAACTGTTTTTT	CASSSKRQGIANEKLFF
TRBD2	TRBV2	once	TRBJ2-7	TGTGCCAGCAGTGAAGCGGGAGCGGGGGGATACGAGCAGTACTTC	CASSEAGAGGYEQYF
NA	TRBV28	NA	TRBJ1-4	TGTGCCAGCACGGGGGGCCATGAAAAACTGTTTTTT	CASTGGHEKLFF
NA	TRBV11-3	NA	TRBJ2-3	TGTGCCAGCAGCTTCAGGGGGGCAGATACGCAGTATTTT	CASSFRGADTQYF
TRBD1	TRBV10-3	NA	TRBJ2-3	TGTGCCATAGGACAGGGCACAGATACGCAGTATTTT	CAIGQGTDTQYF
TRBD1	TRBV2	NA	TRBJ2-3	TGTGCCAGCAGTCCGCAGGGGGCGCAGATCACAGATACGCAGTATTTT	CASSPQGAQITDTQYF
NA	TRBV28	NA	TRBJ1-6	TGTGCCAGCAGTCCCAGGGATAATTCACCCCTCCACTTT	CASSPRDNSPLHF
NA	TRBV14	once	TRBJ2-1	TGTGCCAGCAGCCAGCGGACAGTATTCAGTGAGCAGTTCTTC	CASSQRTVFSEQFF
NA	TRBV6-5	NA	TRBJ2-1	TGTGCCAGCAGTCTTCCGAGTGGTGCTAGCAATGAGCAGTTCTTC	CASSLPSGASNEQFF
TRBD1	TRBV6-5	NA	TRBJ1-3	TGTGCCAGCACCATTGAGACAGGGGATGGAAACACCATATATTTT	CASTIETGDGNTIYF
NA	TRBV6-5	NA	TRBJ1-2	TGTGCCGGTGATGGGGCAGGAGCATATGGCTACACCTTC	CAGDGAGAYGYTF
NA	TRBV4-1	NA	TRBJ2-5	TGCGCCAGCAGCCGAGCTAGCGAAGAGACCCAGTACTTC	CASSRASEETQYF
TRBD1	TRBV28	NA	TRBJ1-2	TGTGCCAGCAGATTACAGGGGAACTATGGCTACACCTTC	CASRLQGNYGYTF
NA	TRBV6-5	NA	TRBJ1-6	TGTGCCAGCAGTTACTCGGGCCCTTTTAATTCACCCCTCCACTTT	CASSYSGPFNSPLHF
NA	TRBV3-1/TRBV3-2	NA	TRBJ1-1	TGTGCCAGCAGCCAAGCCAAAACGAGGCTCTTT	CASSQAKTRLF
NA	TRBV5-1	NA	TRBJ2-1	TGCGCCAGCAGCCCTCCAATTGAGGGTGAGCAGTTCTTC	CASSPPIEGEQFF
NA	TRBV6-5	NA	TRBJ2-3	TGTGCCAGCAGCGGACAAGGCACAGATACGCAGTATTTT	CASSGQGTDTQYF
NA	TRBV10-3	NA	TRBJ2-7	TGTGCCATCAGTGTTGGAGGGGACGAGCAGTACTTC	CAISVGGDEQYF
TRBD1	TRBV2	NA	TRBJ1-4	TGTGCCAGCGAGACAGGGAGGAATGAAAAACTGTTTTTT	CASETGRNEKLFF
NA	TRBV9	NA	TRBJ1-4	TGTGCCAGCAGCGTAAGGGGTTCGTCCGATGAAAAACTGTTTTTT	CASSVRGSSDEKLFF
NA	TRBV5-1	few	TRBJ1-1	TGCGCCAGCAGCTTGGATGGCAGGGAAACTGAAGCTTTCTTT	CASSLDGRETEAFF
NA	TRBV18	NA	TRBJ1-1	TGTGCCAGCTCAGCCGACAGGAACACTGAAGCTTTCTTT	CASSADRNTEAFF
NA	TRBV6-1	few	TRBJ1-5	TGTGCCAGCAGTGAAAAGGAGGGTCCGTATAGCAATCAGCCCCAGCATTTT	CASSEKEGPYSNQPQHF
NA	TRBV28	NA	TRBJ2-3	TGTGCCAGCAGTTTGACTAAAGATACGCAGTATTTT	CASSLTKDTQYF